The source of this T cell receptor beta chain is a study of blood T cell repertoires in COVID-19. Study at large: Sites across the United States, Italy and Spain contributed samples from acute and convalescent COVID-19. PBMCs, B-cell-depleted T cells, or T cells were the source of the cDNA or gDNA that made up the material.

Per the original methods: From reference gene primer amplification, estimates of nucleated cell counts were derived. Method: immunoSEQ multiplex PCR; TCRdb's copy keeps in-frame clones and lacks some. V and J calls and clone size are given by that table; D and trimming were obtained from the DNA. The sample lists roughly 53,000 clones, just over 90% occurring once. The receptor comes from a woman in her forties with active COVID-19. Sequencing was done on a sample of peripheral blood.

The CDR3 here is CASSLWDRRSYNEQFF. DNA for the CDR3: TGTGCCAGCAGTTTATGGGACAGGAGATCCTACAATGAGCAGTTCTTC. The chain has TRBV27 and TRBJ2-1; 8 bases map to TRBD1. From germline, CDR1 is MNHEY and CDR2 SMNVEV (reference sequence). V lost 1 base to trimming and J lost 1 base; unmatched junction nucleotides: 3. This CDR3 comprises 16 residues.